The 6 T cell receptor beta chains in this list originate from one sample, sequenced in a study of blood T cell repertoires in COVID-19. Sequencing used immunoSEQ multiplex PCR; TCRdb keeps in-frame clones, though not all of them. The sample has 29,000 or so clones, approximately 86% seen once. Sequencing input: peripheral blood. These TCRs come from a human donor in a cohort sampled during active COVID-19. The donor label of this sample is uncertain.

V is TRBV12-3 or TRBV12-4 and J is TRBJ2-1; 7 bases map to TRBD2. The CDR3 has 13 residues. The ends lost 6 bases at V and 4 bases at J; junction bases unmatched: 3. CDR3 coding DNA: TGTGCCAGCAGGCTTAGCGGGTACAATGAGCAGTTCTTC. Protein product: CASRLSGYNEQFF.

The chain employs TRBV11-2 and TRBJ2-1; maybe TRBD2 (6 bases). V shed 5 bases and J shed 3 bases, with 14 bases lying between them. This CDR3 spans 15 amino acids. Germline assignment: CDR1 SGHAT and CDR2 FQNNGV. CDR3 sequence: CASSPAREYYNEQFF. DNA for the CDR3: TGTGCCAGCAGCCCGGCCCGGGAGTACTACAATGAGCAGTTCTTC.

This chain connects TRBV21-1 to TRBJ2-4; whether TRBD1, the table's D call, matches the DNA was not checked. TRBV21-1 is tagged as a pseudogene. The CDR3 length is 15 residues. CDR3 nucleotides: TGTGCCAGCAGCACAGGGGGTACAAGCAAAAACATTCAGTACTTC. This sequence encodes CASSTGGTSKNIQYF.

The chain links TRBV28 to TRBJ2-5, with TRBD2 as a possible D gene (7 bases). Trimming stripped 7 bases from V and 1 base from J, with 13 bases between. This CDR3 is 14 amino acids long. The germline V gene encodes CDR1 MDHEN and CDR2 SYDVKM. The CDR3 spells CASKGGGIQETQYF. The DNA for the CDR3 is TGTGCCAGCAAAGGGGGGGGGATCCAAGAGACCCAGTACTTC.

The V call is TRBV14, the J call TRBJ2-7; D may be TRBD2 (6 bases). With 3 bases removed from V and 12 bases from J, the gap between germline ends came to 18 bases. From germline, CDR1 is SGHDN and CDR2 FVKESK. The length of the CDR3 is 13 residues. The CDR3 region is CASSQRRDSKVYF. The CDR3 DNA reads TGTGCCAGCAGCCAGCGGCGGGACTCTAAGGTGTACTTC.

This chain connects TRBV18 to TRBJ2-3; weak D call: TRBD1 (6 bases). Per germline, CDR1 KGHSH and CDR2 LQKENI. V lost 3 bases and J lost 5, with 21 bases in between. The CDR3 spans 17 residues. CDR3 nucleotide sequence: TGTGCCAGCTCACCGTCACAGGGATTAATAGCAGGAGATACGCAGTATTTT. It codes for CASSPSQGLIAGDTQYF.